The TCR beta chain described here comes from a study of OX40 agonist ivuxolimab in advanced cancers. Study-level findings and limits: Relative to CD4+, CD8+ T cells held more expanded clones on average.

Germline V gene sequence: CDR1 SQVTM, CDR2 ANQGSEA. The CDR3 runs 13 residues. The V end was cut by 6 bases, the J end by 5 bases, with 16 bases between. To note about this clone: Its antigen is undetermined.

The repertoire was sequenced with immunoSEQ multiplex PCR; TCRdb's copy has only in-frame clones and lacks some. The sample lists about 100,000 clones; approximately 93% were seen once. This chain joins TRBV29-1 and TRBJ1-1; perhaps TRBD1 as D (5 bases). The material sequenced was CD4+ or CD8+ T cells sorted from blood, taken in a trial of the OX40 agonist ivuxolimab. This sequence was found in an adult with an advanced solid tumor such as melanoma, head and neck, liver or kidney cancer. The DNA for the CDR3 is TGCAGCGTCGGGACGGCGTTAGGGACTGAAGCTTTCTTT. Amino acids: CSVGTALGTEAFF.